This is a list of T cell receptor beta chains from one sample in a study of T cell changes during pregnancy in multiple sclerosis. Some clones are missing from TCRdb's copy, which holds only in-frame ones; the method was immunoSEQ multiplex PCR. The repertoire holds 90,000 to 95,000 clones, with approximately 92% as singletons. The sequencing used peripheral blood, collected in the first trimester of pregnancy. The receptors shown here come from a female donor with multiple sclerosis, enrolled in a pregnancy study. Each CDR3 is given with its conserved first and last residue. A D gene is named only where the DNA matches it firmly. Clone size is shown for a subset of rows, as once, few, many or a class of expanded clone.

v_gene: TRBV18; abundance: -; j_gene: TRBJ1-2; d_gene: -; CDR3aa: CASSPYQGGGANYGYTF; CDR3nt: TGTGCCAGCTCACCCTACCAAGGGGGGGGAGCTAACTATGGCTACACCTTC
v_gene: TRBV5-6; abundance: once; j_gene: TRBJ1-2; d_gene: -; CDR3aa: CASSLTYGYTF; CDR3nt: TGTGCCAGCAGCCTAACCTATGGCTACACCTTC
v_gene: TRBV15; abundance: -; j_gene: TRBJ2-7; d_gene: -; CDR3aa: CATSRAEQRYEQYF; CDR3nt: TGTGCCACCAGCAGAGCGGAACAGCGGTACGAGCAGTACTTC
v_gene: TRBV5-1; abundance: -; j_gene: TRBJ1-1; d_gene: TRBD1; CDR3aa: CASSWGQGFDTEAFF; CDR3nt: TGCGCCAGCAGCTGGGGACAGGGCTTCGACACTGAAGCTTTCTTT
v_gene: TRBV14; abundance: -; j_gene: TRBJ1-1; d_gene: -; CDR3aa: CASSQVGGADTEAFF; CDR3nt: TGTGCCAGCAGCCAAGTGGGGGGAGCGGACACTGAAGCTTTCTTT
v_gene: TRBV11-2; abundance: -; j_gene: TRBJ2-7; d_gene: TRBD1; CDR3aa: CASSPLGTVEGSEQYF; CDR3nt: TGTGCCAGCAGCCCGCTCGGGACAGTTGAAGGTTCCGAGCAGTACTTC
v_gene: TRBV13; abundance: -; j_gene: TRBJ2-3; d_gene: -; CDR3aa: CASSPGQPLSTDTQYF; CDR3nt: TGTGCCAGCAGCCCAGGACAGCCTTTGAGCACAGATACGCAGTATTTT
v_gene: TRBV9; abundance: -; j_gene: TRBJ2-2; d_gene: -; CDR3aa: CASSVGVNTGELFF; CDR3nt: TGTGCCAGCAGCGTGGGCGTGAACACCGGGGAGCTGTTTTTT
v_gene: TRBV18; abundance: many; j_gene: TRBJ2-1; d_gene: -; CDR3aa: CASSPPGAGLHNEQFF; CDR3nt: TGTGCCAGCTCACCACCGGGGGCAGGTCTGCACAATGAGCAGTTCTTC
v_gene: TRBV30; abundance: -; j_gene: TRBJ1-5; d_gene: TRBD1; CDR3aa: CAWRGQGHQPQHF; CDR3nt: TGTGCCTGGAGAGGACAGGGACATCAGCCCCAGCATTTT
v_gene: TRBV19; abundance: -; j_gene: TRBJ2-7; d_gene: TRBD1; CDR3aa: CASSTPTGLLGEQYF; CDR3nt: TGTGCCAGTAGTACCCCGACAGGGCTGCTCGGCGAGCAGTACTTC
v_gene: TRBV6-1; abundance: -; j_gene: TRBJ2-7; d_gene: -; CDR3aa: CASSEGGRGYEQYF; CDR3nt: TGTGCCAGCAGTGAAGGGGGGCGCGGGTACGAGCAGTACTTC
v_gene: TRBV27; abundance: -; j_gene: TRBJ2-1; d_gene: TRBD1; CDR3aa: CASRHEQKTGSSYNEQFF; CDR3nt: TGTGCCAGCCGACACGAACAGAAGACAGGGAGCTCCTACAATGAGCAGTTCTTC
v_gene: TRBV6-5; abundance: -; j_gene: TRBJ1-4; d_gene: TRBD1; CDR3aa: CASSYSTGGREKLFF; CDR3nt: TGTGCCAGCAGTTACTCGACAGGGGGCCGGGAAAAACTGTTTTTT
v_gene: TRBV9; abundance: -; j_gene: TRBJ1-2; d_gene: TRBD1; CDR3aa: CASSGLGQGKGYGYTF; CDR3nt: TGTGCCAGCAGCGGATTGGGACAGGGTAAGGGCTATGGCTACACCTTC
v_gene: TRBV5-8; abundance: -; j_gene: TRBJ1-5; d_gene: TRBD1; CDR3aa: CASTGQGYFQPQHF; CDR3nt: TGTGCCAGCACGGGACAGGGTTATTTTCAGCCCCAGCATTTT
v_gene: TRBV15; abundance: -; j_gene: TRBJ2-7; d_gene: -; CDR3aa: CATSRGQFYEQYF; CDR3nt: TGTGCCACCAGCAGAGGGCAATTCTACGAGCAGTACTTC
v_gene: TRBV5-6; abundance: -; j_gene: TRBJ1-2; d_gene: -; CDR3aa: CASSFWTDYGYTF; CDR3nt: TGTGCCAGCAGCTTCTGGACAGACTATGGCTACACCTTC
v_gene: TRBV5-1; abundance: -; j_gene: TRBJ1-3; d_gene: -; CDR3aa: CASKGDSGNTIYF; CDR3nt: TGCGCCAGCAAAGGGGACTCTGGAAACACCATATATTTT
v_gene: TRBV7-8; abundance: -; j_gene: TRBJ1-2; d_gene: -; CDR3aa: CASSSRGGGYGYTF; CDR3nt: TGTGCCAGCAGCTCCCGCGGGGGAGGCTATGGCTACACCTTC
v_gene: TRBV15; abundance: -; j_gene: TRBJ1-5; d_gene: -; CDR3aa: CATGAGASNQPQHF; CDR3nt: TGTGCCACTGGAGCGGGGGCGAGCAATCAGCCCCAGCATTTT
v_gene: TRBV30; abundance: -; j_gene: TRBJ2-7; d_gene: TRBD2; CDR3aa: CAWSRRSSGGRYEQYF; CDR3nt: TGTGCCTGGAGTCGACGTTCTAGCGGGGGTCGCTACGAGCAGTACTTC
v_gene: TRBV10-3; abundance: -; j_gene: TRBJ2-3; d_gene: -; CDR3aa: CAISESSVRGGTDTQYF; CDR3nt: TGTGCCATCAGTGAGTCTTCGGTGCGGGGCGGCACAGATACGCAGTATTTT
v_gene: TRBV5-6; abundance: few; j_gene: TRBJ1-6; d_gene: TRBD1; CDR3aa: CASSSPGTGHETLHF; CDR3nt: TGTGCCAGCAGCTCCCCCGGGACAGGGCACGAAACCCTCCACTTT
v_gene: TRBV6-1; abundance: -; j_gene: TRBJ1-5; d_gene: -; CDR3aa: CASSSETTSNQPQHF; CDR3nt: TGTGCCAGCAGTTCCGAGACAACTAGCAATCAGCCCCAGCATTTT
v_gene: TRBV18; abundance: -; j_gene: TRBJ2-5; d_gene: TRBD1; CDR3aa: CASSPTGGLMETQYF; CDR3nt: TGTGCCAGCTCACCTACAGGGGGCTTGATGGAGACCCAGTACTTC
v_gene: TRBV29-1; abundance: -; j_gene: TRBJ1-4; d_gene: -; CDR3aa: CSVGQINEKLFF; CDR3nt: TGCAGCGTTGGTCAGATTAATGAAAAACTGTTTTTT
v_gene: TRBV10-3; abundance: -; j_gene: TRBJ2-5; d_gene: TRBD2; CDR3aa: CAISDSGGQETQYF; CDR3nt: TGTGCCATCAGTGACAGCGGGGGCCAAGAGACCCAGTACTTC
v_gene: TRBV2; abundance: -; j_gene: TRBJ2-3; d_gene: TRBD1; CDR3aa: CASSPGQGGRDTQYF; CDR3nt: TGTGCCAGCAGTCCGGGACAGGGGGGGAGAGATACGCAGTATTTT
v_gene: TRBV4-1; abundance: once; j_gene: TRBJ2-2; d_gene: -; CDR3aa: CASSQVPPLVRKTGELFF; CDR3nt: TGCGCCAGCAGCCAAGTCCCCCCGCTAGTTCGTAAGACCGGGGAGCTGTTTTTT
v_gene: TRBV2; abundance: -; j_gene: TRBJ1-5; d_gene: TRBD1; CDR3aa: CATTGGGNQPQHF; CDR3nt: TGTGCCACGACAGGGGGAGGCAATCAGCCCCAGCATTTT
v_gene: TRBV19; abundance: once; j_gene: TRBJ2-7; d_gene: TRBD1; CDR3aa: CASSDRAFTYEQYF; CDR3nt: TGTGCCAGTAGTGACAGGGCCTTTACCTACGAGCAGTACTTC
v_gene: TRBV9; abundance: -; j_gene: TRBJ2-7; d_gene: -; CDR3aa: CASSVGAGNYEQYF; CDR3nt: TGTGCCAGCAGCGTAGGGGCCGGAAACTACGAGCAGTACTTC
v_gene: TRBV13; abundance: -; j_gene: TRBJ2-7; d_gene: TRBD1; CDR3aa: CASSTGQGNPYEQYF; CDR3nt: TGTGCCAGCAGCACAGGACAGGGTAATCCCTACGAGCAGTACTTC
v_gene: TRBV19; abundance: -; j_gene: TRBJ1-5; d_gene: -; CDR3aa: CASRAGQNNQPQHF; CDR3nt: TGTGCCAGTAGGGCCGGACAGAACAATCAGCCCCAGCATTTT